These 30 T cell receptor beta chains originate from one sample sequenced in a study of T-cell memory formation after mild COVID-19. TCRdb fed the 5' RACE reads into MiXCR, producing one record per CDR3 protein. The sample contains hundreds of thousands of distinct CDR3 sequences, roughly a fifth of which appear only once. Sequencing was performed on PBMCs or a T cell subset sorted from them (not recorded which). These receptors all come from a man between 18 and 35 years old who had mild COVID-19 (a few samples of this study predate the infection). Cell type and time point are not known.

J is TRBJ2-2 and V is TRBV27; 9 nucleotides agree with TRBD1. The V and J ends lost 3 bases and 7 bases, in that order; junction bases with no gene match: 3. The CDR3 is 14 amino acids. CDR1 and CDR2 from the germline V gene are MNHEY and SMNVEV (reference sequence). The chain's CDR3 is CASSLTGGGGELFF. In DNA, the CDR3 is TGTGCCAGCAGTTTGACAGGGGGGGGCGGGGAGCTGTTTTTT.

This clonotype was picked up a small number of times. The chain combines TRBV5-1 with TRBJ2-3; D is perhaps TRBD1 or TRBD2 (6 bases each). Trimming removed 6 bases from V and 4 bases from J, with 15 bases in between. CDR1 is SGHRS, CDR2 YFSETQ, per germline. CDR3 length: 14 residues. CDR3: CASTGGPSADTQYF. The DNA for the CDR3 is TGCGCCAGCACCGGGGGCCCGTCGGCAGATACGCAGTATTTT. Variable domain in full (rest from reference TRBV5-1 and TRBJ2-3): KAGVTQTPRYLIKTRGQQVTLSCSPISGHRSVSWYQQTPGQGLQFLFEYFSETQRNKGNFPGRFSGRQFSNSRSEMNVSTLELGDSALYLCASTGGPSADTQYFGPGTRLTVL.

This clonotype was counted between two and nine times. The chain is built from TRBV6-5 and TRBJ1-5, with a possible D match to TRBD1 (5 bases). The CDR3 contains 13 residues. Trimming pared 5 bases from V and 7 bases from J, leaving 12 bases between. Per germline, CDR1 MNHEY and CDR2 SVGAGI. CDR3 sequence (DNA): TGTGCCAGCAGTCAGGGAGCCGGGCAGCCCCAGCATTTT. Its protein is CASSQGAGQPQHF.

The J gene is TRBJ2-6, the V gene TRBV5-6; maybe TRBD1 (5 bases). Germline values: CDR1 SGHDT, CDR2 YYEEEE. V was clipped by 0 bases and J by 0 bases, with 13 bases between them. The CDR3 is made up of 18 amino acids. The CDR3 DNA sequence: TGTGCCAGCAGCTTGGTTGAGGACATAAACTCTGGGGCCAACGTCCTGACTTTC. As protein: CASSLVEDINSGANVLTF.

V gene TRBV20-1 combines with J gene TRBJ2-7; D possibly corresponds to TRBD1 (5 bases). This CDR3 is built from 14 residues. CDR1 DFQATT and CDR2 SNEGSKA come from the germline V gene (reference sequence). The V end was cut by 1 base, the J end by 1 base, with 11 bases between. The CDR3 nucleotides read TGCAGTGCTAGAGCCATGACAGTTTCCTACGAGCAGTACGTC. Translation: CSARAMTVSYEQYV.

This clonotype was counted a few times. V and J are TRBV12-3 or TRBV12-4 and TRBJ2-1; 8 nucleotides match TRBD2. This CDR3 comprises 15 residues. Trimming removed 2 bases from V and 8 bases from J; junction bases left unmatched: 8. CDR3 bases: TGTGCCAGCAGTTTATGGTACGGGGGGGTTCATGAGCAGTTCTTC. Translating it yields CASSLWYGGVHEQFF.

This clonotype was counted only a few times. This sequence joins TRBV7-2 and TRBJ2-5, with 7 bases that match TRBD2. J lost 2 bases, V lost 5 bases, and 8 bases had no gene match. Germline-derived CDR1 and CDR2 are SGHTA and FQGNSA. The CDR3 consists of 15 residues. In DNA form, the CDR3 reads TGTGCCAGCAGCCTGCGCGGGGGACCGCAAGAGACCCAGTACTTC. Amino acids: CASSLRGGPQETQYF.

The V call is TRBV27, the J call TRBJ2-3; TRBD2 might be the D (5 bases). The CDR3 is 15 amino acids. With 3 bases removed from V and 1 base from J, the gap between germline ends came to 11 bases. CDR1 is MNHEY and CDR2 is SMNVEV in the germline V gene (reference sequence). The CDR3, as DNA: TGTGCCAGCAGTTTCGGGAACCGTGGCACAGATACGCAGTATTTT. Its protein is CASSFGNRGTDTQYF.

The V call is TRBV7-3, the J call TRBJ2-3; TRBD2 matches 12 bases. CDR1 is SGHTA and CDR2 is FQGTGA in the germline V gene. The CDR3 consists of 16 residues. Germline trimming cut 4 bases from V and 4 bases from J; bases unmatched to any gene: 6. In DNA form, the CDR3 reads TGTGCCAGCAGCTCCAGACTAGCGGGGGCCGCAGATACGCAGTATTTT. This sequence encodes CASSSRLAGAADTQYF.

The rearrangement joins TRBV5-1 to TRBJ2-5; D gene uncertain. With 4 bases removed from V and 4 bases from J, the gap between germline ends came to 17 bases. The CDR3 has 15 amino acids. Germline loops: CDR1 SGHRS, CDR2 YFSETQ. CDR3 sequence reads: CASSETLPWAETQYF. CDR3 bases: TGCGCCAGCAGCGAGACCCTGCCCTGGGCAGAGACCCAGTACTTC. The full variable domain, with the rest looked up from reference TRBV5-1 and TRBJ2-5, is KAGVTQTPRYLIKTRGQQVTLSCSPISGHRSVSWYQQTPGQGLQFLFEYFSETQRNKGNFPGRFSGRQFSNSRSEMNVSTLELGDSALYLCASSETLPWAETQYFGPGTRLLVL.

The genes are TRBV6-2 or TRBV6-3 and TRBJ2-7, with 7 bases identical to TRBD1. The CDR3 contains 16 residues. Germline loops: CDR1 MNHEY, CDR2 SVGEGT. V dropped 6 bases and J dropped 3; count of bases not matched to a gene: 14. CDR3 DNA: TGTGCCAGCAGCCCCCTGCCCGACAGGGCCTTCTACGAGCAGTACGTC. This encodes CASSPLPDRAFYEQYV.

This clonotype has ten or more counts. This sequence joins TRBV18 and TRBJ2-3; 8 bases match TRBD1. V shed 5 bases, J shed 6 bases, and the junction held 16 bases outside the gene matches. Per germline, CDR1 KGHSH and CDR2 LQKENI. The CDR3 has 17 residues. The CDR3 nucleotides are TGTGCCAGCTCATATCCGGAGTTGGGGACAGGAGTCGATACGCAGTATTTT. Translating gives CASSYPELGTGVDTQYF.

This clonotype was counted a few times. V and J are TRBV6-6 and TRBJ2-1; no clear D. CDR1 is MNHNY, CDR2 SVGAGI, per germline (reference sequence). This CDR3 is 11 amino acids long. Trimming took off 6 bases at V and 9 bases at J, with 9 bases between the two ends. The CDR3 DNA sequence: TGTGCCAGCAGCAACCCCTCTGAGCAGTTCTTC. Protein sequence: CASSNPSEQFF.

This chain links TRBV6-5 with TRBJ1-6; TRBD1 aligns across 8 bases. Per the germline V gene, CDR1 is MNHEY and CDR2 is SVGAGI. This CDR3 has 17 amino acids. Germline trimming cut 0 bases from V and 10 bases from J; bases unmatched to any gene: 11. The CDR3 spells CASSYSRGQAGESPLHF. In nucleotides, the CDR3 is TGTGCCAGCAGTTACTCTAGGGGACAGGCTGGGGAATCACCCCTCCACTTT.

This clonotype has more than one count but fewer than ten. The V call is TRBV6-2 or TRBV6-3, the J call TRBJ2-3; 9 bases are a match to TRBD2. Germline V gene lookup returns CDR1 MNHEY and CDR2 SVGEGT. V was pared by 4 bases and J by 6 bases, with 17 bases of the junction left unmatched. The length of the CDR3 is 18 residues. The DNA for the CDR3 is TGTGCCAGCAGTTCCCTGGTGGCGGGGGGGCATTCAAGGGATACGCAGTATTTT. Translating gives CASSSLVAGGHSRDTQYF.

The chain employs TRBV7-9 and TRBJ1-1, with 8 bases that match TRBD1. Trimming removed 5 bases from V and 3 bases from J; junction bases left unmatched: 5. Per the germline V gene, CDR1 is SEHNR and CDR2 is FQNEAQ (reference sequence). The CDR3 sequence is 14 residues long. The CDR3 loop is CASSPGGADTEAFF. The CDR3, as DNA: TGTGCCAGCAGCCCAGGGGGCGCCGACACTGAAGCTTTCTTT. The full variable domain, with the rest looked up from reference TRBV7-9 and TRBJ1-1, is DTGVSQNPRHKITKRGQNVTFRCDPISEHNRLYWYRQTLGQGPEFLTYFQNEAQLEKSRLLSDRFSAERPKGSFSTLEIQRTEQGDSAMYLCASSPGGADTEAFFGQGTRLTVV.

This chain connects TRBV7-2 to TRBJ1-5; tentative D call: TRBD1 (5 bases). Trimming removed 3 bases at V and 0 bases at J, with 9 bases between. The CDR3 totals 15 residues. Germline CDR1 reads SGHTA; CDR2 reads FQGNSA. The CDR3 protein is CASSFKGSSNQPQHF. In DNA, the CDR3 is TGTGCCAGCAGCTTTAAGGGGTCTAGCAATCAGCCCCAGCATTTT. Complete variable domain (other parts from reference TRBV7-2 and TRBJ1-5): GAGVSQSPSNKVTEKGKDVELRCDPISGHTALYWYRQSLGQGLEFLIYFQGNSAPDKSGLPSDRFSAERTGGSVSTLTIQRTQQEDSAVYLCASSFKGSSNQPQHFGDGTRLSIL.

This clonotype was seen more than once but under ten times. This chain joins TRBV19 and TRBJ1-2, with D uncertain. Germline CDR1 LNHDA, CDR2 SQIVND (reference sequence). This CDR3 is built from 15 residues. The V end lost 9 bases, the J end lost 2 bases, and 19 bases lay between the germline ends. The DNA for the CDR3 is TGTGCCAGCAGCGGGCCTACCCTACGGAACTATGGCTACACCTTC. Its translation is CASSGPTLRNYGYTF.

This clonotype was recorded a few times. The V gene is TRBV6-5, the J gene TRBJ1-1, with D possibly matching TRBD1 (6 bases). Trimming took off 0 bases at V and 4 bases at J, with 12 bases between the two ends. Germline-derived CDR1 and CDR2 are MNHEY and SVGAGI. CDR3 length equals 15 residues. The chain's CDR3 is CASSYSAGAGTEAFF. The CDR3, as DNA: TGTGCCAGCAGTTACTCGGCAGGGGCGGGCACTGAAGCTTTCTTT.

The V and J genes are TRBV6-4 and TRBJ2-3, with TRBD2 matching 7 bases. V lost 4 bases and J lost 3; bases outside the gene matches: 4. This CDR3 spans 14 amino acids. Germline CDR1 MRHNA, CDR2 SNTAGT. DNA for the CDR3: TGTGCCAGCAGTGCCCTGGGGGGGACAGATACGCAGTATTTT. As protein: CASSALGGTDTQYF.

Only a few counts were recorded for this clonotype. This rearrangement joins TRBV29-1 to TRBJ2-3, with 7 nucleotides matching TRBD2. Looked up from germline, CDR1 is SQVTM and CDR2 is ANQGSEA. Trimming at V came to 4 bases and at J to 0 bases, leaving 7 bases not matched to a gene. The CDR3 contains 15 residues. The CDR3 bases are TGCAGCGTTGGTTCGGGTAGCGGGAGCACAGATACGCAGTATTTT. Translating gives CSVGSGSGSTDTQYF.

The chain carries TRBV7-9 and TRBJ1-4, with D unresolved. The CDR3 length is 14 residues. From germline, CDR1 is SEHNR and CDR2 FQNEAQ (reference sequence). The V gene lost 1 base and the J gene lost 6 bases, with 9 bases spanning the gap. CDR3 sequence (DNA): TGTGCCAGCAGCTTAGGTACGCGGGATGAAAAACTGTTTTTT. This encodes CASSLGTRDEKLFF.

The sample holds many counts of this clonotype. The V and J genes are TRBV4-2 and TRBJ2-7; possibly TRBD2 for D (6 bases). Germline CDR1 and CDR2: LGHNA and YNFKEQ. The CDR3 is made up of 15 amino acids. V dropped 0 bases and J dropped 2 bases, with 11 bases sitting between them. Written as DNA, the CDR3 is TGTGCCAGCAGCCAAGATCTAGCGCCTGCCTACGAGCAGTACTTC. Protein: CASSQDLAPAYEQYF.

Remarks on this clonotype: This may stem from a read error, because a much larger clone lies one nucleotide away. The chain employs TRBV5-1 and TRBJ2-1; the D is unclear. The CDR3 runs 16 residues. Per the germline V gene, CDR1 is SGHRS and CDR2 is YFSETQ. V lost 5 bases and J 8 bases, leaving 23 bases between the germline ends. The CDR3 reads CASRGLGLTQYDEQFF. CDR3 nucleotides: TGCGCCAGCAGGGGTCTGGGTTTGACACAGTACGATGAGCAGTTCTTC.

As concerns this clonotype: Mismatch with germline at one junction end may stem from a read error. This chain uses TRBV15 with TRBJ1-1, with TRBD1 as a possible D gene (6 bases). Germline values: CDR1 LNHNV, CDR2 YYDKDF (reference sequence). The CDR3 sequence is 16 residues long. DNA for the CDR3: TGTGCCACCAGCCCCGAGGGGACAATTGGGAACACTGAAGATTTCTTT. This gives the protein CATSPEGTIGNTEDFF.

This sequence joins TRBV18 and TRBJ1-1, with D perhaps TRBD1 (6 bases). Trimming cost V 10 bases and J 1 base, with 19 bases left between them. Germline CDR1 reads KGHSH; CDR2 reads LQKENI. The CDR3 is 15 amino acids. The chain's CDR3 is CATRGEGGANTEAFF. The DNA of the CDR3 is TGTGCCACCCGTGGAGAGGGGGGTGCGAACACTGAAGCTTTCTTT.

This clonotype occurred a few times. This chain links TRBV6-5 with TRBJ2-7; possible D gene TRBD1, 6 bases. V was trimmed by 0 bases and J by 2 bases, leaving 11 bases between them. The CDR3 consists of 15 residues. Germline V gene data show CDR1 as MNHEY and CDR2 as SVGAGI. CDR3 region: CASSYSIAGAYEQYV. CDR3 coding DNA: TGTGCCAGCAGTTACTCGATCGCAGGGGCCTACGAGCAGTACGTC.

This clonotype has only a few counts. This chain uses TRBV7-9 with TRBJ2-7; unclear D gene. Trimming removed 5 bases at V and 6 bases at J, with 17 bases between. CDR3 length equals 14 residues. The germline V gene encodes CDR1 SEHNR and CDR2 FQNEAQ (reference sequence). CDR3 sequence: CASSPRAAQSEQYV. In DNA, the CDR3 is TGTGCCAGCAGCCCCCGTGCCGCACAGAGCGAGCAGTACGTC.

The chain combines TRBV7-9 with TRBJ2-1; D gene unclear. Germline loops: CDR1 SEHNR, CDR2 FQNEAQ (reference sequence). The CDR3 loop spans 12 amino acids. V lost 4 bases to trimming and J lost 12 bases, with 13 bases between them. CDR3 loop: CASSSGNDGQFF. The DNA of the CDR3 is TGTGCCAGCAGCTCCGGTAATGATGGGCAGTTCTTC.

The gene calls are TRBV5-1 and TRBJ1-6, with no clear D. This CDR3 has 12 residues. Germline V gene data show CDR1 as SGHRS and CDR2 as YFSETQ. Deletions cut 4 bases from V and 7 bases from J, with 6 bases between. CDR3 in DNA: TGCGCCAGCAGCGCCGAGAATTCACCCCTCCACTTT. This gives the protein CASSAENSPLHF.